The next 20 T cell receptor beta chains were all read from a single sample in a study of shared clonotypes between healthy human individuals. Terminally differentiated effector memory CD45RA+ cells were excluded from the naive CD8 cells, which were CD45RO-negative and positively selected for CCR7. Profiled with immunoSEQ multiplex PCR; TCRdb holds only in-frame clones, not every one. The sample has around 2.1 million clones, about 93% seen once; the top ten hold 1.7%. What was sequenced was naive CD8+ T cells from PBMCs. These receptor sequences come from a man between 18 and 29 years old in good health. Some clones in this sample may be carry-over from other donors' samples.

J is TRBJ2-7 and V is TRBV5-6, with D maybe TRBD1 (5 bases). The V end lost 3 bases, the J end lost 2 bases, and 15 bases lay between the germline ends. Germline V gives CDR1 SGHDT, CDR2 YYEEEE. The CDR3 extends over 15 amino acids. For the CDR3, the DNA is TGTGCCAGCAGCTCAGGGTGGATCGGAGCCTACGAGCAGTACTTC. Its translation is CASSSGWIGAYEQYF.

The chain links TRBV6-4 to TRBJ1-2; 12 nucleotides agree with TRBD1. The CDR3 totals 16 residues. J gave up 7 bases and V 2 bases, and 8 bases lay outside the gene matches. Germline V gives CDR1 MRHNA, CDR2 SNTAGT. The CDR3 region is CASSDPGQGASGGYTF. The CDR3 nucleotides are TGTGCCAGCAGTGACCCGGGACAGGGGGCAAGTGGTGGCTACACCTTC.

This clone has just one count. CDR3 residues: CASSGWGGTHEQYF. DNA for the CDR3: TGTGCCAGCAGCGGATGGGGGGGTACCCACGAGCAGTACTTC. The gene calls are TRBV7-9 and TRBJ2-7; 7 bases line up with TRBD2. This CDR3 is 14 amino acids long. CDR1 and CDR2 from the germline V gene are SEHNR and FQNEAQ (reference sequence). Trimming at V came to 5 bases and at J to 5 bases, leaving 9 bases not matched to a gene.

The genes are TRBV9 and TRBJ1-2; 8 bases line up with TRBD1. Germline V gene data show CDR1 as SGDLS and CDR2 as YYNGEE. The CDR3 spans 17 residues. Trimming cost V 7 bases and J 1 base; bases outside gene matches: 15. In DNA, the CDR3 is TGTGCCAGCGCATCCCCAGGGGGCGAGTCGGATAACTATGGCTACACCTTC. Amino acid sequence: CASASPGGESDNYGYTF.

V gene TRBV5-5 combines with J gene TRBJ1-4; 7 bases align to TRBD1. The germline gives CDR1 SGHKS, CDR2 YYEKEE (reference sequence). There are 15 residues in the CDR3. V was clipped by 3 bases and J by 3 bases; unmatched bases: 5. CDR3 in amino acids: CASSSSGTANEKLFF. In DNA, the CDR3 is TGTGCCAGCAGCTCTTCAGGGACAGCTAATGAAAAACTGTTTTTT.

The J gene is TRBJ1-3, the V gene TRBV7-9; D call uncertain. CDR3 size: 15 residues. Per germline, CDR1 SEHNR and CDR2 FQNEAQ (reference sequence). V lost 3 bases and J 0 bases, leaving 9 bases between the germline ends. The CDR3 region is CASSLIESSGNTIYF. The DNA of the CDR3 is TGTGCCAGCAGCTTGATAGAGAGCTCTGGAAACACCATATATTTT.

CDR3 protein: CATSTARYNEQFF. The CDR3 DNA reads as TGTGCCACCAGCACCGCTAGGTACAATGAGCAGTTCTTC. V usage is TRBV15 and J usage is TRBJ2-1; D gene unclear. The CDR3 is made up of 13 amino acids. V gave up 4 bases and J gave up 4 bases, with 8 bases separating them. The germline V gene has CDR1 LNHNV and CDR2 YYDKDF (reference sequence).

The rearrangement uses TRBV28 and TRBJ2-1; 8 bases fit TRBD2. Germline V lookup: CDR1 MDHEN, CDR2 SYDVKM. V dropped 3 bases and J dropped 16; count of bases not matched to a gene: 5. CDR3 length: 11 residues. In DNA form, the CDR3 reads TGTGCCAGCAGTTTTAGCGGGACGGCTTTCTTC. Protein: CASSFSGTAFF.

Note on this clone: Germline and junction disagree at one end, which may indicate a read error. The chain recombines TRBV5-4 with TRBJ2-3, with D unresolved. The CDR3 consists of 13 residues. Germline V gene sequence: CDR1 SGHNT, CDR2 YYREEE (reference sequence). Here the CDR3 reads CASSSSFGDPWHF. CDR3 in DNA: TGTGCCAGCAGCAGCTCTTTCGGCGACCCCTGGCATTTT.

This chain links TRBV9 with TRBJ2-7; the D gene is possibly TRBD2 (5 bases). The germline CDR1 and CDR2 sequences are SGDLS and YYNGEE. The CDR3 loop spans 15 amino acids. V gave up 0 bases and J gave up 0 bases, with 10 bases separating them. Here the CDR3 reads CASSVGIGSSYEQYF. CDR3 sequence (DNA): TGTGCCAGCAGCGTAGGAATAGGGAGCTCCTACGAGCAGTACTTC.

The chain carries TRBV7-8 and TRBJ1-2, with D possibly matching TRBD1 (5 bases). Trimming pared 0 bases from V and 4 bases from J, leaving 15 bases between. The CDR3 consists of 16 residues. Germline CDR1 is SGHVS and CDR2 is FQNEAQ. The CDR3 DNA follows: TGTGCCAGCAGCTTAGCTGAGGGGCCGGGGATCTATGGCTACACCTTC. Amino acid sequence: CASSLAEGPGIYGYTF.

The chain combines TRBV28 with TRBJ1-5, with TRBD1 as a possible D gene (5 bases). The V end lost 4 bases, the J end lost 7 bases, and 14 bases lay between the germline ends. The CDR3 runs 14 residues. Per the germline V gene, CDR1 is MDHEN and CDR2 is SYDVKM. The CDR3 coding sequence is TGTGCCAGCAGTTACCGGGACCCGGGGCAGCCCCAGCATTTT. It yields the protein CASSYRDPGQPQHF.

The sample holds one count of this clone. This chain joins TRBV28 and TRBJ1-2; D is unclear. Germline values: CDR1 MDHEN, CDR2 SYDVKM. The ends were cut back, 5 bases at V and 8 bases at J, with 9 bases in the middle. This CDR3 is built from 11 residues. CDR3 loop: CASSPGWGYTF. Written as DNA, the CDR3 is TGTGCCAGCAGTCCCGGGTGGGGCTACACCTTC.

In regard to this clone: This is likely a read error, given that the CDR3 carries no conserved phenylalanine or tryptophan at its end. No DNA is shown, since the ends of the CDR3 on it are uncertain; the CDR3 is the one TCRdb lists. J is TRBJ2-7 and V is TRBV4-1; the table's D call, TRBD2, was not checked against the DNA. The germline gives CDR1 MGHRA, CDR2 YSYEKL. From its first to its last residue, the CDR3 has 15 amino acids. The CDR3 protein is CASSPLSGSGYGLYL.

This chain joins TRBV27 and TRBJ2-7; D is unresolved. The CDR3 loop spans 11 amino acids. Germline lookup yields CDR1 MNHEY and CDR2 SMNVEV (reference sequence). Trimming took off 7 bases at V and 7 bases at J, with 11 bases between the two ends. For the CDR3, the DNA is TGTGCCAGCACCGTTCCTGGGGAGCAGTACTTC. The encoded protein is CASTVPGEQYF.

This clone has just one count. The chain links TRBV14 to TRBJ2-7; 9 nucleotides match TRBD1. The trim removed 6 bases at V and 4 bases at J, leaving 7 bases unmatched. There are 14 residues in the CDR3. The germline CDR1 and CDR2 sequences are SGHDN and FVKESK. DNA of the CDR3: TGTGCCAGCAGACAAACAGGGGGCGATTACGAGCAGTACTTC. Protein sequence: CASRQTGGDYEQYF. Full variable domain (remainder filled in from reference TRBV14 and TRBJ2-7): EAGVTQFPSHSVIEKGQTVTLRCDPISGHDNLYWYRRVMGKEIKFLLHFVKESKQDESGMPNNRFLAERTGGTYSTLKVQPAELEDSGVYFCASRQTGGDYEQYFGPGTRLTVT.

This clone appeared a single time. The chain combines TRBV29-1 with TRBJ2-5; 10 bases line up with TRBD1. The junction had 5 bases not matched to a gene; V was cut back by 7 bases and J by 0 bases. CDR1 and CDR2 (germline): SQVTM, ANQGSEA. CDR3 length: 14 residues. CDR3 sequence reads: CSADRGLDQETQYF. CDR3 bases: TGCAGCGCAGACAGGGGGCTTGACCAAGAGACCCAGTACTTC.

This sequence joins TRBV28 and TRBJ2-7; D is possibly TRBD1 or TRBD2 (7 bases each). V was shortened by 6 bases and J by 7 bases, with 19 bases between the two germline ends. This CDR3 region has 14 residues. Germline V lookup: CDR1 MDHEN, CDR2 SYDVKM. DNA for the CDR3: TGTGCCAGCAGAAGAGCAGGGGGGGACTGGGAGCAGTACTTC. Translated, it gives CASRRAGGDWEQYF.

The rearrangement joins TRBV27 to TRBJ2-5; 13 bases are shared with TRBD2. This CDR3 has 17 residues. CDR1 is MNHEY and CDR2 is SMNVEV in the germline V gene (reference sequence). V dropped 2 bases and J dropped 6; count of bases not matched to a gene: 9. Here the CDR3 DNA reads TGTGCCAGCAGTTTACGCGGACTAGCGGGAGTTGTGAAGACCCAGTACTTC. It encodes CASSLRGLAGVVKTQYF.

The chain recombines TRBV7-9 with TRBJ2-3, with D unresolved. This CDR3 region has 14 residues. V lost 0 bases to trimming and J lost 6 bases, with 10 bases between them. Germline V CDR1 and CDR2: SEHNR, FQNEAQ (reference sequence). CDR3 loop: CASSLAKFGDTQYF. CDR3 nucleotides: TGTGCCAGCAGCTTAGCAAAGTTTGGGGATACGCAGTATTTT.